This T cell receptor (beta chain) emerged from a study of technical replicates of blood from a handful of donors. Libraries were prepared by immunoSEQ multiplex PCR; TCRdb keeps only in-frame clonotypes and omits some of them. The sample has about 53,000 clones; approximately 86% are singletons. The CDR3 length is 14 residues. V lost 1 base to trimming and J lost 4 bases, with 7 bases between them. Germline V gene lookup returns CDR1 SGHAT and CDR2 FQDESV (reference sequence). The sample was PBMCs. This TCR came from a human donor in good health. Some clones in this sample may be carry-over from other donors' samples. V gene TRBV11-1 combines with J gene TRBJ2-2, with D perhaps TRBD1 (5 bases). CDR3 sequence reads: CASSLDRLTGELFF. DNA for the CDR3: TGTGCCAGCAGCTTAGACAGGCTCACCGGGGAGCTGTTTTTT.